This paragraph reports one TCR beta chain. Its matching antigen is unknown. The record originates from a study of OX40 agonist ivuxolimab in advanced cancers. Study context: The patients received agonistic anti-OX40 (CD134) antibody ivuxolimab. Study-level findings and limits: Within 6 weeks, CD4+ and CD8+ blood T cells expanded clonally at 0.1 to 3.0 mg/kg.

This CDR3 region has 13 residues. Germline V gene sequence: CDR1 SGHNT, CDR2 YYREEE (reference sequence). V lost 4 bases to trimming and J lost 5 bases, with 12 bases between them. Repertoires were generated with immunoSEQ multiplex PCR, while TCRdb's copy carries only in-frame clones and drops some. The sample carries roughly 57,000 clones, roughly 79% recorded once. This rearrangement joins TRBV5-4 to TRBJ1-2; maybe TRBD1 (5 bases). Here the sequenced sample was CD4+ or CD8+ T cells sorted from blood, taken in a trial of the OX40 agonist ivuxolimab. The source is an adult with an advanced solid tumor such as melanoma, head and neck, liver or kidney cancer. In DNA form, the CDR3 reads TGTGCCAGCAGCCTCATCTCAGGGTATGGCTACACCTTC. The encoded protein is CASSLISGYGYTF. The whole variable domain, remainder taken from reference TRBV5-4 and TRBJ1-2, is ETGVTQSPTHLIKTRGQQVTLRCSSQSGHNTVSWYQQALGQGPQFIFQYYREEENGRGNFPPRFSGLQFPNYSSELNVNALELDDSALYLCASSLISGYGYTFGSGTRLTVV.